This paragraph reports one TCR beta chain. Its antigen is unknown. These data come from a study of shared clonotypes between healthy human individuals. Study-wide points: Naive subsets, compared against memory subsets, generally had larger estimated richness values. Sequencing of the sorted subsets was shown by rarefaction to be incomplete despite large depth.

Original processing notes: Quality scores were absent from the junction-only immunoSEQ sequences, so filtering differed. The data were produced by immunoSEQ multiplex PCR, yet TCRdb's version contains in-frame clones alone and is incomplete. V, J and clone size were drawn from that table, and D and trimming were deduced from the DNA. Here the sample spans roughly 700,000 clones, around 91% being singletons. The CDR3 consists of 13 residues. V usage is TRBV21-1 and J usage is TRBJ1-2. TRBV21-1 counts as a pseudogene. The receptor was isolated from a man aged 18-30 years in good health. Some clones in this sample may be carry-over from other donors' samples. Sequencing input: memory CD8+ T cells from PBMCs. The subset here: CD45RO+ cells pooled with CCR7-negative TemRA cells. CDR3 coding DNA: TGTGCCAGCAGCATCGGGACCGCCTATGGCTACACCTTC. It encodes CASSIGTAYGYTF.